One and the same sample provided the 2 T cell receptor beta chains below, sequenced in a study of blood T cells in healthy people across ages. PCR was performed a second time for about 7 to 12 cycles using a sample-barcoded 5' primer and a J-beta primer mix. Each CDR3 protein gets one entry after TCRdb re-called the 5' RACE reads with MiXCR. The sample carries roughly 500,000 distinct CDR3 sequences, approximately 30% recorded once. The sample consisted of blood. These receptors all stem from a woman aged 65 to 85 in good health.

The chain has TRBV11-3 and TRBJ1-1, with D perhaps matching TRBD1 (6 bases). The CDR3 length is 15 residues. The V gene's germline CDR1 is SGHNT and CDR2 YENEEA. Trimming removed 3 bases at V and 0 bases at J, with 11 bases between. The CDR3 region is CASSFRTVLNTEAFF. As DNA, the CDR3 is TGTGCCAGCAGCTTCCGGACAGTTCTGAACACTGAAGCTTTCTTT.

The chain is built from TRBV20-1 and TRBJ1-2; D remains ambiguous. V lost 3 bases to trimming and J lost 6 bases, with 23 bases between them. The CDR3 is 16 residues long. Looked up from germline, CDR1 is DFQATT and CDR2 is SNEGSKA (reference sequence). Here the CDR3 DNA reads TGCAGTGCTAGTCATTCGTCAGACCCAATTGGGGATGGCTACACCTTC. Encoded protein: CSASHSSDPIGDGYTF.